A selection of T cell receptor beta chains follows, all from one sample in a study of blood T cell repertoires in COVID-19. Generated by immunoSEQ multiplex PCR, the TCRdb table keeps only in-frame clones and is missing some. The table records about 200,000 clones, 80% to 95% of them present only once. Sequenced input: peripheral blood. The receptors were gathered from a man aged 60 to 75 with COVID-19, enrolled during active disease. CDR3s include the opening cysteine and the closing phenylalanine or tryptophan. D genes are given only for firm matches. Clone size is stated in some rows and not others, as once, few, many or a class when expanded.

CASSSNRGNQPQHF | TGTGCCAGCAGCTCTAATCGGGGCAATCAGCCCCAGCATTTT | TRBJ1-5 | TRBV16 | NA | NA
CAISESQGQSTDTQYF | TGTGCCATCAGTGAGTCGCAGGGACAAAGCACAGATACGCAGTATTTT | TRBJ2-3 | TRBV10-3 | NA | NA
CASSPAIPGGTEAFF | TGTGCCAGCAGCCCGGCGATCCCAGGGGGCACTGAAGCTTTCTTT | TRBJ1-1 | TRBV3-1/TRBV3-2 | NA | TRBD1
CASSLQGRDEQYF | TGCGCCAGCAGCTTACAGGGTCGGGACGAGCAGTACTTC | TRBJ2-7 | TRBV5-1 | NA | NA
CASSDRGYEQYF | TGTGCCAGCAGTGACAGGGGGTACGAGCAGTACTTC | TRBJ2-7 | TRBV25-1 | once | TRBD1
CASSLRPGGLFTEAFF | TGCGCCAGCAGCTTGAGGCCAGGGGGCTTGTTTACTGAAGCTTTCTTT | TRBJ1-1 | TRBV5-1 | NA | TRBD1
CASSVQANTEAFF | TGTGCCAGCAGTGTACAGGCGAACACTGAAGCTTTCTTT | TRBJ1-1 | TRBV6-4 | NA | NA
CASGQTSGYNEQFF | TGTGCCAGCGGTCAGACTAGCGGCTACAATGAGCAGTTCTTC | TRBJ2-1 | TRBV5-4 | few | TRBD2
CASSQGQLRNQPQHF | TGTGCCAGCAGCCAAGGGCAGTTACGCAATCAGCCCCAGCATTTT | TRBJ1-5 | TRBV3-1/TRBV3-2 | NA | NA
CASSYAEGGKNEKLFF | TGTGCCAGCAGTTACGCCGAGGGAGGGAAGAATGAAAAACTGTTTTTT | TRBJ1-4 | TRBV6-2/TRBV6-3 | NA | NA
CASSLAFQGANEKLFF | TGCGCCAGCAGCTTGGCCTTTCAAGGGGCTAATGAAAAACTGTTTTTT | TRBJ1-4 | TRBV5-1 | NA | NA
CASSPPTSATREQYF | TGTGCCAGCAGTCCCCCTACTAGCGCGACGCGCGAGCAGTACTTC | TRBJ2-7 | TRBV6-2/TRBV6-3 | NA | TRBD2
CASSRLVNSPLHF | TGTGCCAGCAGCAGATTAGTTAATTCACCCCTCCACTTT | TRBJ1-6 | TRBV7-8 | NA | NA
CASSEGDRHSNQPQHF | TGCGCCAGCAGTGAAGGAGATCGTCATAGCAATCAGCCCCAGCATTTT | TRBJ1-5 | TRBV10-1 | NA | NA
CAISDRGDGYTF | TGTGCCATCAGTGACAGGGGCGATGGCTACACCTTC | TRBJ1-2 | TRBV10-3 | NA | NA
CASSQGQGSNYGYTF | TGCGCCAGCAGCCAGGGACAGGGGTCAAACTATGGCTACACCTTC | TRBJ1-2 | TRBV4-1 | NA | TRBD1
CASSPRTRGGHRDTQYF | TGTGCCAGCAGCCCTCGAACGAGGGGGGGGCATAGAGATACGCAGTATTTT | TRBJ2-3 | TRBV3-1/TRBV3-2 | NA | NA
CASSLGTYPQPQHF | TGTGCCAGCAGCTTAGGAACATATCCCCAGCCCCAGCATTTT | TRBJ1-5 | TRBV7-2 | NA | NA
CASNPTGGDEQFF | TGTGCCAGCAACCCGACAGGGGGCGATGAGCAGTTCTTC | TRBJ2-1 | TRBV7-9 | NA | TRBD1
CASSLSGQGPYEQYF | TGTGCCAGCAGTTTATCGGGACAGGGGCCCTACGAGCAGTACTTC | TRBJ2-7 | TRBV27 | NA | TRBD1
CASSLSKYGLDRTDTQYF | TGTGCCAGCAGTTTATCGAAGTACGGACTAGATCGCACAGATACGCAGTATTTT | TRBJ2-3 | TRBV27 | NA | TRBD2
CASSLAGGNEQFF | TGTGCCAGCAGTTTAGCGGGGGGCAATGAGCAGTTCTTC | TRBJ2-1 | TRBV12-3/TRBV12-4 | NA | NA
CASTGQDYNSPLHF | TGTGCCAGTACCGGACAAGACTATAATTCACCCCTCCACTTT | TRBJ1-6 | TRBV19 | NA | NA
CASSQGTGRQETQYF | TGTGCCAGCAGCCAAGGGACAGGCCGCCAAGAGACCCAGTACTTC | TRBJ2-5 | TRBV14 | NA | TRBD1